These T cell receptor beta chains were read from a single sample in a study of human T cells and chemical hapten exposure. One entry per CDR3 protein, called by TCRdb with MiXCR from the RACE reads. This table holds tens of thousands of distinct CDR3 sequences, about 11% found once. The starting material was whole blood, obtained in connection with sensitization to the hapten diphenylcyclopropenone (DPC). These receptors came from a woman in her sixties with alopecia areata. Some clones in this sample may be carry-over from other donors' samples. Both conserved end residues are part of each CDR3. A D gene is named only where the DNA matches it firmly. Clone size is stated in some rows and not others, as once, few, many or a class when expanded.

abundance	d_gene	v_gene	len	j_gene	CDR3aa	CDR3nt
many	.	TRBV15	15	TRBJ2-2	CATSRSGPNTGELFF	TGTGCCACCAGCCGGTCAGGGCCGAACACCGGGGAGCTGTTTTTT
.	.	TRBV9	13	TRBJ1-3	CASNAGAGNTIYF	TGTGCCAGCAATGCGGGGGCCGGAAACACCATATATTTT
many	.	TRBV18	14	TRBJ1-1	CASSPNEAGEAAFF	TGTGCCAGCTCACCAAATGAGGCGGGGGAGGCAGCTTTCTTT
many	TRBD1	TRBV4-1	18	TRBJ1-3	CASSQTRDSAFSGNTIYF	TGCGCCAGCAGCCAGACTAGGGACAGCGCCTTCTCTGGAAACACCATATATTTT
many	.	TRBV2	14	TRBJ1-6	CASSSGIENSPLHF	TGTGCCAGCAGCTCAGGCATTGAAAATTCACCCCTCCACTTT
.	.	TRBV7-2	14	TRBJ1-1	CASSLGRIDTEAFF	TGTGCCAGCAGCTTAGGACGGATCGACACTGAAGCTTTCTTT
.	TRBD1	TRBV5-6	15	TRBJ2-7	CASSTTLSGGNEQYF	TGTGCCAGCAGCACAACCCTTTCAGGGGGCAACGAGCAGTACTTC
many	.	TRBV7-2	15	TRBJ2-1	CAGRAGDTSYNEQFF	TGTGCCGGCAGGGCAGGGGACACCTCCTACAATGAGCAGTTCTTC
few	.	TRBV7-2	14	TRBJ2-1	CASSPQDGYNEQFF	TGTGCCAGCAGCCCACAGGACGGTTACAATGAGCAGTTCTTC
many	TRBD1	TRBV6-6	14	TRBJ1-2	CASSSFTGGFGYTF	TGTGCCAGCAGTTCCTTTACAGGGGGCTTTGGCTACACCTTC
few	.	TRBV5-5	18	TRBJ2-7	CASSLVGRPSGYYYEQYF	TGTGCCAGCAGCTTGGTGGGACGCCCTTCGGGGTACTACTACGAGCAGTACTTC
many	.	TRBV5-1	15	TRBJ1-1	CASSSRAGLNTEAFF	TGCGCCAGCAGCTCCCGGGCAGGGTTGAACACTGAAGCTTTCTTT
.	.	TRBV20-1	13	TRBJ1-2	CSAPRGWDYGYTF	TGCAGTGCCCCCCGGGGCTGGGACTATGGCTACACCTTC
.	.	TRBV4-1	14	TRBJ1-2	CASSQQDDNYGYTF	TGCGCCAGCAGCCAACAGGATGATAACTATGGCTACACCTTC
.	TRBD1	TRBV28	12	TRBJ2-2	CATGTGAGELFF	TGTGCCACCGGGACAGGAGCCGGGGAGCTGTTTTTT
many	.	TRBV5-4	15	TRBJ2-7	CASSPSGTQTYEQYF	TGTGCCAGCAGCCCATCCGGGACTCAAACGTACGAGCAGTACTTC
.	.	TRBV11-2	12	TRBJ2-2	CASSFVPGELFF	TGTGCCAGCAGCTTCGTGCCCGGGGAGCTGTTTTTT
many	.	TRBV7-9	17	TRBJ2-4	CASSRIGGRIAKNIQYF	TGTGCCAGCAGCCGTATAGGCGGACGGATAGCCAAAAACATTCAGTACTTC
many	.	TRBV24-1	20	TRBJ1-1	CATSDLSQGESTYLNTEAFF	TGTGCCACCAGTGATTTGAGTCAGGGTGAATCCACATATCTGAACACTGAAGCTTTCTTT
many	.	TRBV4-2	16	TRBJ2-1	CASSQILGDTYNEQFF	TGTGCCAGCAGCCAGATTCTGGGGGACACCTACAATGAGCAGTTCTTC
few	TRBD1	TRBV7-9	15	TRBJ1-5	CASSSQGALGQPQHF	TGTGCCAGCAGCTCACAGGGGGCCTTAGGACAGCCCCAGCATTTT
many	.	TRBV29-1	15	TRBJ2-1	CSVEPPRAQYNEQFF	TGCAGCGTTGAACCCCCCCGGGCACAATACAATGAGCAGTTCTTC
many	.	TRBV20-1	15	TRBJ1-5	CSARNPYRVSQPQHF	TGCAGTGCCAGAAACCCCTACAGGGTGAGTCAGCCCCAGCATTTT
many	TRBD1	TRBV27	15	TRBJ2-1	CASRSGQGRHNEQFF	TGTGCCAGCAGATCCGGACAGGGGAGGCACAATGAGCAGTTCTTC
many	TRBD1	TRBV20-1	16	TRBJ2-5	CSATPRDRVYQETQYF	TGCAGTGCTACCCCCCGGGACAGGGTCTACCAAGAGACCCAGTACTTC
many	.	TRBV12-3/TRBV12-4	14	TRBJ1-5	CASSLASSNQPQHF	TGTGCCAGCAGTTTGGCCAGTAGCAATCAGCCCCAGCATTTT
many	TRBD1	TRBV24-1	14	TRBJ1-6	CATSASGGNSPLHF	TGTGCCACCAGTGCCTCAGGGGGCAATTCACCCCTCCACTTT
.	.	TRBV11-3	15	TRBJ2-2	CASSLRGVNTGELFF	TGTGCCAGCAGCTTACGTGGGGTTAACACCGGGGAGCTGTTTTTT
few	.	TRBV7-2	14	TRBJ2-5	CASSRDFSMETQYF	TGTGCCAGCAGCCGCGACTTCAGCATGGAGACCCAGTACTTC
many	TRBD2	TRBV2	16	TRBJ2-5	CASSEAQGLAVETQYF	TGTGCCAGCAGTGAAGCGCAAGGACTAGCGGTTGAGACCCAGTACTTC
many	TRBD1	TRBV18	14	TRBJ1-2	CASSPRQGEHGYTF	TGTGCCAGCTCACCCAGACAGGGGGAGCATGGCTACACCTTC
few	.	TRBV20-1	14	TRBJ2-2	CSASQERDTGELFF	TGCAGTGCTAGTCAGGAGAGGGACACCGGGGAGCTGTTTTTT
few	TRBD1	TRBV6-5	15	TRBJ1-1	CASIGQGAANTEAFF	TGTGCCAGCATTGGACAGGGGGCAGCGAACACTGAAGCTTTCTTT
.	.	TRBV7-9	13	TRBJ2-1	CASSLGYGNEQFF	TGTGCCAGCAGCTTAGGCTACGGAAATGAGCAGTTCTTC
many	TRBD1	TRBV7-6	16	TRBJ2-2	CASSLAQGVRPGELFF	TGTGCCAGCAGCTTAGCCCAGGGGGTTAGGCCCGGGGAGCTGTTTTTT